A single sample gave rise to the 17 T cell receptor beta chains below, sequenced in a study of blood T cell repertoires in COVID-19. Produced via immunoSEQ multiplex PCR; TCRdb's table is partial and in-frame only. This table has fewer than 200,000 clones, approximately 90% appearing once. Sequencing used peripheral blood. The receptors come from a man younger than 35 with COVID-19, enrolled during active disease.

This chain connects TRBV6-5 to TRBJ1-2, with a weak D call TRBD1 (6 bases). Between the trimmed V and J ends, which lost 4 bases and 1 base, there was a span of 16 bases. From germline, CDR1 is MNHEY and CDR2 SVGAGI. The CDR3 contains 16 residues. CDR3 region: CASSSPFPGDNYGYTF. CDR3 bases: TGTGCCAGCAGTTCCCCCTTTCCAGGGGATAACTATGGCTACACCTTC.

The J gene is TRBJ2-7, the V gene TRBV25-1; 14 bases are shared with TRBD2. CDR3 size: 14 residues. CDR1 is MGHDK and CDR2 is SYGVNS in the germline V gene. Trimming at V came to 3 bases and at J to 5 bases, leaving 0 bases not matched to a gene. In DNA form, the CDR3 reads TGTGCCAGCAGTGAGGGACTAGCGGGAGACGAGCAGTACTTC. It specifies CASSEGLAGDEQYF.

The chain combines TRBV2 with TRBJ2-4; TRBD2 agrees at 8 bases. Trimming removed 3 bases from V and 1 base from J; junction bases left unmatched: 5. Germline CDR1 is SNHLY and CDR2 is FYNNEI. The CDR3 consists of 16 residues. The CDR3 loop reads CASSEGSGGAKNIQYF. The CDR3 DNA sequence: TGTGCCAGCAGTGAGGGGTCGGGAGGGGCCAAAAACATTCAGTACTTC.

CDR3 protein: CASSAGVGNEQFF. In DNA form, the CDR3 reads TGTGCCAGCAGTGCGGGAGTAGGAAATGAGCAGTTCTTC. The chain employs TRBV2 and TRBJ2-1; D might be TRBD2 (6 bases). Per germline, CDR1 SNHLY and CDR2 FYNNEI. The CDR3 is 13 amino acids. The V and J ends lost 4 bases and 7 bases respectively, with 11 bases between them.

V usage is TRBV28 and J usage is TRBJ1-1; perhaps TRBD1 as D (6 bases). The CDR3 is 14 amino acids. The V end was cut by 7 bases, the J end by 0 bases, with 12 bases between. The germline V gene has CDR1 MDHEN and CDR2 SYDVKM. The CDR3 DNA is TGTGCCAGCAACACGGACAGAGTGAACACTGAAGCTTTCTTT. It specifies CASNTDRVNTEAFF.

The chain is built from TRBV7-9 and TRBJ2-1, with 10 bases fitting TRBD2. This CDR3 is built from 16 residues. The V gene's germline CDR1 is SEHNR and CDR2 FQNEAQ (reference sequence). V was pared by 5 bases and J by 8 bases, with 12 bases of the junction left unmatched. The CDR3 nucleotides are TGTGCCAGCAGCCCCCCCTGGCTAGCGGGAGATGATGAGCAGTTCTTC. It translates to CASSPPWLAGDDEQFF.

The rearrangement links TRBV15 to TRBJ2-1, with 11 bases aligning to TRBD2. CDR3 size: 20 residues. CDR1 is LNHNV and CDR2 is YYDKDF in the germline V gene (reference sequence). The V and J ends lost 4 bases and 2 bases, in that order; junction bases with no gene match: 16. CDR3 sequence: CATSIRTRLAGLGAYNEQFF. The CDR3 bases are TGTGCCACCAGCATTCGGACCCGACTAGCGGGGTTGGGGGCCTACAATGAGCAGTTCTTC. The variable domain in full, with the rest retrieved from reference TRBV15 and TRBJ2-1, is DAMVIQNPRYQVTQFGKPVTLSCSQTLNHNVMYWYQQKSSQAPKLLFHYYDKDFNNEADTPDNFQSRRPNTSFCFLDIRSPGLGDTAMYLCATSIRTRLAGLGAYNEQFFGPGTRLTVL.

The genes are TRBV7-9 and TRBJ1-2; no clear D. V lost 3 bases and J 0 bases, leaving 5 bases between the germline ends. The CDR3 consists of 13 residues. Germline CDR1 is SEHNR and CDR2 is FQNEAQ (reference sequence). The CDR3 DNA follows: TGTGCCAGCAGCTTTGGCACTAACTATGGCTACACCTTC. Translation: CASSFGTNYGYTF.

The chain's CDR3 is CASSLAPGGGNTIYF. CDR3 DNA: TGTGCCAGCAGCTTAGCCCCCGGGGGAGGAAACACCATATATTTT. This chain uses TRBV7-2 with TRBJ1-3; D may be TRBD1 (5 bases). Between the trimmed V and J ends, which lost 0 bases and 4 bases, there was a span of 10 bases. The CDR3 has 15 amino acids. Germline-derived CDR1 and CDR2 are SGHTA and FQGNSA.

V and J are TRBV28 and TRBJ1-2; D not resolved. Trimming pared 4 bases from V and 4 bases from J, leaving 10 bases between. The V gene's germline CDR1 is MDHEN and CDR2 SYDVKM. CDR3 size: 13 residues. The CDR3 bases are TGTGCCAGCAGTTCTACCACTTTCTATGGCTACACCTTC. Encoded protein: CASSSTTFYGYTF.

The V and J genes are TRBV30 and TRBJ2-4; D unresolved. The CDR3 has 13 amino acids. Germline assignment: CDR1 GTSNPN and CDR2 SVGIG (reference sequence). Trimming cost V 1 base and J 6 bases, with 10 bases left between them. The CDR3 protein is CAWSGAEGNIQYF. CDR3 bases: TGTGCCTGGAGTGGGGCCGAAGGAAACATTCAGTACTTC.

V is TRBV5-1 and J is TRBJ1-2, with a weak D call TRBD1 (6 bases). Trimming stripped 4 bases from V and 4 bases from J, with 8 bases between. CDR3 size: 12 residues. Germline CDR1 SGHRS, CDR2 YFSETQ. The CDR3 DNA follows: TGCGCCAGCAGCGGACAGAGCTATGGCTACACCTTC. It yields the protein CASSGQSYGYTF.

The chain is built from TRBV3-1 (or the pseudogene TRBV3-2) and TRBJ1-1, with D uncertain. Germline V CDR1 and CDR2: LGHDT, YNNKEL (reference sequence). The CDR3 has 16 amino acids. Trimming stripped 4 bases from V and 0 bases from J, with 15 bases between. This CDR3 reads CASSRSRGGLNTEAFF. CDR3 sequence (DNA): TGTGCCAGCAGCCGCTCCCGTGGAGGCTTGAACACTGAAGCTTTCTTT.

The rearrangement links TRBV19 to TRBJ2-7, with D perhaps matching TRBD2 (5 bases). V lost 4 bases to trimming and J lost 3 bases, with 16 bases between them. There are 15 residues in the CDR3. CDR1 and CDR2 from the germline V gene are LNHDA and SQIVND (reference sequence). The CDR3 DNA is TGTGCCAGTAGTACAGGAGGCGGCACCGTCTACGAGCAGTACTTC. Translated, it gives CASSTGGGTVYEQYF.

This sequence joins TRBV7-8 and TRBJ1-1, with D possibly matching TRBD1 (5 bases). V lost 5 bases and J 5 bases, leaving 12 bases between the germline ends. The CDR3 extends over 13 amino acids. The germline CDR1 and CDR2 sequences are SGHVS and FQNEAQ. The CDR3 spells CASSPGGGTEAFF. For the CDR3, the DNA is TGTGCCAGCAGCCCGGGGGGGGGAACTGAAGCTTTCTTT.

This clone was detected only once. V gene TRBV25-1 combines with J gene TRBJ2-7; D gene uncertain. The length of the CDR3 is 13 residues. Germline assignment: CDR1 MGHDK and CDR2 SYGVNS. The ends were cut back, 3 bases at V and 9 bases at J, with 15 bases in the middle. Here the CDR3 reads CASSDWPVERQYF. CDR3 nucleotides: TGTGCCAGCAGTGACTGGCCAGTCGAACGGCAGTACTTC.

The genes are TRBV27 and TRBJ1-1, with D possibly being TRBD1 (6 bases). The CDR3 runs 14 residues. Germline-derived CDR1 and CDR2 are MNHEY and SMNVEV (reference sequence). V was cut by 5 bases and J by 4 bases, with 14 bases left in between. For the CDR3, the DNA is TGTGCCAGCAGTATAGTGGCCAGGGGCACTGAAGCTTTCTTT. This sequence encodes CASSIVARGTEAFF.